The source of this T cell receptor (beta chain) is a study of blood T cell repertoires in COVID-19 (dated by TCRdb to 2019 to 2021). For context, the study as a whole: Samples from collaborators originated in the United States, Italy and Spain and spanned both the acute and convalescent phases of COVID-19. The material from the prospective study consisted of cDNA or gDNA derived from T cells, B-cell-depleted T cells, or PBMCs. Subjects who had been exposed to COVID-19, were actively infected with it, or had recovered from it provided the deeply sampled blood TCRbeta repertoires that made up the dataset. The repertoires were made available in a free public database intended to serve as a resource for research on the immune response to SARS-CoV-2. Samples came from the ongoing ImmuneRACE study (first 160 participants) plus 1,254 subjects from 6 global collaborators. Nearly every sample came with metadata listing a de-identified subject ID, COVID-19 status, age in years and sex. Where HLA class I and class II types were available, the types were taken from metadata supplied by the sample provider, not from assay-based typing. Broad study findings and their caveats: Clinical and demographic metadata were provided uncurated, with the amount varying by source and participant.

On this clone itself: Its target antigen remains unknown. No per-base quality is available; no much larger clone lies one base away.

The germline V gene yields MNHEY for CDR1 and SVGEGT for CDR2. V lost 5 bases and J lost 0 bases; the stretch between them is 13 bases long. Including cysteine and phenylalanine, the CDR3 has 15 amino acids. CDR3 DNA is the only sequence kept; it has 45 bases, read in frame from the first base. The collaborating institutions used their own protocols to collect whole blood in K2EDTA tubes. For TCRbeta analysis, collaborators shipped samples as frozen whole blood, isolated PBMCs, or DNA extracted from either of those sample types. The immunoSEQ Assay, a bias-controlled multiplex PCR, was used to amplify TCRbeta CDR3 regions from genomic DNA. Concerning the study's data processing: The number of nucleated cells in each sample was estimated by amplification of reference gene primers within the assay. To quantify the absolute abundance of each unique TCRbeta CDR3 rearrangement, sequence reads were collapsed and filtered. For each sample, productive Simpson clonality was calculated as the square root of Simpson's diversity index across productive rearrangements. TCRdb obtained this table from immuneACCESS and retained in-frame rearrangements with V and J assigned. These tables miss some clones; where compared with another copy, unresolved V genes account for less than half of the shortfall, and the remainder is unexplained. V and J calls and clone size are those listed in that table; D and trimming were worked out from the DNA. The sample records about 120,000 clones, 85% to 90% of which are singletons. Approximately 4.2% of the sample is held by the ten biggest clonotypes.

Sequenced input: peripheral blood. The chain was built from TRBV6-2 or TRBV6-3 and TRBJ1-2; no D gene is confidently identified. The TCR was taken from a woman in her fifties or sixties with acute or convalescent COVID-19. CDR3 loop: CASSAETNANYGYTF. The nucleotides are TGTGCCAGCAGTGCGGAGACTAACGCTAACTATGGCTACACCTTC.